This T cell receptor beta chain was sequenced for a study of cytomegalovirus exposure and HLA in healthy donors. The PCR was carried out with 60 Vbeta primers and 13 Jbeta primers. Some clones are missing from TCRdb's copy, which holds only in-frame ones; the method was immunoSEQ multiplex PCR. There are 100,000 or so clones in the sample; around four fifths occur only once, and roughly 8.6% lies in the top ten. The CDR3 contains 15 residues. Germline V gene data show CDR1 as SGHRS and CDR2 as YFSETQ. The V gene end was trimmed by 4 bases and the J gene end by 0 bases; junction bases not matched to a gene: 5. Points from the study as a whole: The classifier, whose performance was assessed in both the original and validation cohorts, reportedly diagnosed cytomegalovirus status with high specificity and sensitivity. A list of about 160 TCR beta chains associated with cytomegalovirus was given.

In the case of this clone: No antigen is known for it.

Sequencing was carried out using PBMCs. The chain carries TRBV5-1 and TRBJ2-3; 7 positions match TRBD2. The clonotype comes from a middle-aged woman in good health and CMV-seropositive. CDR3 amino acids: CASSGSGRSTDTQYF. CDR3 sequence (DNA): TGCGCCAGCAGCGGATCCGGGAGGAGCACAGATACGCAGTATTTT.